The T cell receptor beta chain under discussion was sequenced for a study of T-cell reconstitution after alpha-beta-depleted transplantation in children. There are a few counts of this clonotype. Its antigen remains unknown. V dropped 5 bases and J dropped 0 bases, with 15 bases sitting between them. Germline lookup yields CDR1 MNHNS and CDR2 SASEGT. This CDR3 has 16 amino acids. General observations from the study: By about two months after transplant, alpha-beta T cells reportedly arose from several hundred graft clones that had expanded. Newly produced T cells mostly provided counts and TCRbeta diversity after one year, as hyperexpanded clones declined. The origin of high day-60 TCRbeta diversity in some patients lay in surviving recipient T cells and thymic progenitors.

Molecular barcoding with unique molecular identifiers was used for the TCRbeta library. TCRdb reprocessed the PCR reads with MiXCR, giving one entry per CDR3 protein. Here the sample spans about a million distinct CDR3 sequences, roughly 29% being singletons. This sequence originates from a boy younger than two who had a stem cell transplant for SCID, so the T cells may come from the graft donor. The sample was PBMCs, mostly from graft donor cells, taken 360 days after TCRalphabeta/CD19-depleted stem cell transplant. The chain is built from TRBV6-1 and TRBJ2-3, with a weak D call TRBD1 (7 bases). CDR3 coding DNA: TGTGCCAGCAGTCCCCAGGGGGGAAAAAGCACAGATACGCAGTATTTT. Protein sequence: CASSPQGGKSTDTQYF.